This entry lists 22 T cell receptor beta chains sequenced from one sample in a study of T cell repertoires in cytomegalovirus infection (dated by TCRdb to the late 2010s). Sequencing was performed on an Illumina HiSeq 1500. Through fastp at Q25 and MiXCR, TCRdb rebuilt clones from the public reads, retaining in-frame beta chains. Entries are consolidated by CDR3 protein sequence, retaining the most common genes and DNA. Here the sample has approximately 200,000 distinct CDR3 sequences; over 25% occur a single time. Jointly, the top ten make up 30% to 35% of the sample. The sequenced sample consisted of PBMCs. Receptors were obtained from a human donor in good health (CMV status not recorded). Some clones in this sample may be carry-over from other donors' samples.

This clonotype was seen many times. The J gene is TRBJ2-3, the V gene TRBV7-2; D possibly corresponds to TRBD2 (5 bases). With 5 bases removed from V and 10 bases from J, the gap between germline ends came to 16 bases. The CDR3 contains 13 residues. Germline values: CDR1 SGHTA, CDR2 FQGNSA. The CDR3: CASSRAGGPAQYF. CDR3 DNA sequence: TGTGCCAGCAGCCGTGCGGGTGGCCCTGCGCAGTATTTT.

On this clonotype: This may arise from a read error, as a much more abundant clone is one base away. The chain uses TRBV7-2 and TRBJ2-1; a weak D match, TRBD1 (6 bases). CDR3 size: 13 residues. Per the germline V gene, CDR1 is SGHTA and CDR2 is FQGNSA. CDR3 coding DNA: TGTGCCAGCAGCCCGTGGACAGACAATGAGCATTTCTTC. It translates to CASSPWTDNEHFF.

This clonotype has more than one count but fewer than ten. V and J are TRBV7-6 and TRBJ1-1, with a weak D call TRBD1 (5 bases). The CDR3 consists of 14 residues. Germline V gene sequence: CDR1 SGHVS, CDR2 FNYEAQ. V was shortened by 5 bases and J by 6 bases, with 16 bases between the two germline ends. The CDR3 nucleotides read TGTGCCAGCAGCCCCGGAACTCGGGGCCCTGAAGCTTTCTTT. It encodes CASSPGTRGPEAFF.

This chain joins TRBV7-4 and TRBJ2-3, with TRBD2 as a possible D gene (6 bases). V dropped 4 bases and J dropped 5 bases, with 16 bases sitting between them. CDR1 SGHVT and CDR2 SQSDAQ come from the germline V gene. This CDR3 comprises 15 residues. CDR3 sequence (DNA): TGTGCCAGCAGCTCTAGTGGGCGGGACTTAGATACGCAGTATTTT. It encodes CASSSSGRDLDTQYF.

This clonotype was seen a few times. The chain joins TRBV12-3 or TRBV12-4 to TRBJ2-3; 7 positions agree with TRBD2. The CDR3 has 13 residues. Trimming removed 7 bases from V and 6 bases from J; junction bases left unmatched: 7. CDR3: CASTRGGTDTQYF. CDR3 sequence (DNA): TGTGCCAGCACTCGCGGGGGAACGGATACGCAGTATTTT.

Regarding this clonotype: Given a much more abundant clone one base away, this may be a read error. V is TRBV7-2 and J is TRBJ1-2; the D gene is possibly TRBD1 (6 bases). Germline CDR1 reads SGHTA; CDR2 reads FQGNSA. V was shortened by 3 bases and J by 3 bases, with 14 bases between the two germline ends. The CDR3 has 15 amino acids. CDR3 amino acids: CASSLSKGVDYGYTF. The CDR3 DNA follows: TGTGCCAGCAGCTTGTCCAAGGGGGTGGACTATGGCTACACCTTC.

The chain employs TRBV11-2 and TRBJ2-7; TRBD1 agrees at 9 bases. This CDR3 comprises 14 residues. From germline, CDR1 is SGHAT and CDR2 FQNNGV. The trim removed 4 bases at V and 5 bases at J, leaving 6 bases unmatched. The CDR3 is CASSSTGGGHEQYF. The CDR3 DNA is TGTGCCAGCAGCTCTACAGGGGGCGGCCACGAGCAGTACTTC.

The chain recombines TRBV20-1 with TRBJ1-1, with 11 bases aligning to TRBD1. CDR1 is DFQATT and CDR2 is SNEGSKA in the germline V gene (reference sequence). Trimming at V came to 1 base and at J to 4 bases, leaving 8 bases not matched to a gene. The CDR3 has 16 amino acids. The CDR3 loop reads CSARVGTGGGGTEAFF. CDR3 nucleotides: TGCAGTGCTAGAGTGGGGACAGGGGGGGGTGGCACTGAAGCTTTCTTT.

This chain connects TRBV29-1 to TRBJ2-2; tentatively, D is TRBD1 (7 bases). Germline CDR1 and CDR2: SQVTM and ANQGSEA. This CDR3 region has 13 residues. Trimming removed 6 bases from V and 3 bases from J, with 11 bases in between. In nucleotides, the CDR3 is TGCAGCGTCAGGGGGGAGTACACCGGGGAGCTGTTTTTT. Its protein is CSVRGEYTGELFF.

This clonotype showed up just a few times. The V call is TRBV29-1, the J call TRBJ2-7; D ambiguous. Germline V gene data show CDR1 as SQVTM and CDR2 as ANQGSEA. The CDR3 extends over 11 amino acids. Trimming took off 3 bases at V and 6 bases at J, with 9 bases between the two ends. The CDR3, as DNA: TGCAGCGTTGATTCTGGTGTCGAGCAGTACTTC. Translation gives CSVDSGVEQYF.

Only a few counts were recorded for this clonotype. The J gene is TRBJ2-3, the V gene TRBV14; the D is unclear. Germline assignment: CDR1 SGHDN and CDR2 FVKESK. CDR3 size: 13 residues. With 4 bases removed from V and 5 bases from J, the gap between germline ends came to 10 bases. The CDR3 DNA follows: TGTGCCAGCAGCCGCTTGTTACAAGATACGCAGTATTTT. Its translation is CASSRLLQDTQYF. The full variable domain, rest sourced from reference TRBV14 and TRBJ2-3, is EAGVTQFPSHSVIEKGQTVTLRCDPISGHDNLYWYRRVMGKEIKFLLHFVKESKQDESGMPNNRFLAERTGGTYSTLKVQPAELEDSGVYFCASSRLLQDTQYFGPGTRLTVL.

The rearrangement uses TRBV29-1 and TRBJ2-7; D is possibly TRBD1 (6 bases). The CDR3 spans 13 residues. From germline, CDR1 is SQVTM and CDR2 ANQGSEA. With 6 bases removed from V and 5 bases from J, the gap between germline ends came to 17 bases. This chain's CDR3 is CSVTRYWDNEQYF. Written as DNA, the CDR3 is TGCAGCGTGACCAGGTATTGGGACAACGAGCAGTACTTC.

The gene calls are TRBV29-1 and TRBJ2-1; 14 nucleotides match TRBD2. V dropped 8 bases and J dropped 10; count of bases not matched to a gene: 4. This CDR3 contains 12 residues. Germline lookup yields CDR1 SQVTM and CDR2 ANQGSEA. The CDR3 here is CSSGLAGGEQFF. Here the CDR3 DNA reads TGCAGCTCTGGACTAGCGGGGGGCGAGCAGTTCTTC.

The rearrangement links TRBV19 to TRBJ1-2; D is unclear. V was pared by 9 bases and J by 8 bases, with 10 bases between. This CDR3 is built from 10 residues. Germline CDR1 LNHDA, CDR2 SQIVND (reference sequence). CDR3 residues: CASGSGGYTF. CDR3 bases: TGTGCCAGCGGATCAGGCGGCTACACCTTC.

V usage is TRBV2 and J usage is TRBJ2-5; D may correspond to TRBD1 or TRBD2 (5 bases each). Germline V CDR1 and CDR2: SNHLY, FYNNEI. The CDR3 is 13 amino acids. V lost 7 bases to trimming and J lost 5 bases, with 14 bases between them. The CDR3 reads CASNKGRHETQYF. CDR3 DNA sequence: TGTGCCAGCAATAAGGGACGCCACGAGACCCAGTACTTC.

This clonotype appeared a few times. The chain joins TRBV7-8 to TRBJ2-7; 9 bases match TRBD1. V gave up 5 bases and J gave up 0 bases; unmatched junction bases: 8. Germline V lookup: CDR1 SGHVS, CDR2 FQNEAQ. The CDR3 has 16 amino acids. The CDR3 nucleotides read TGTGCCAGCAGCCAACGAAGGGACAGGGCCTCCTACGAGCAGTACTTC. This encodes CASSQRRDRASYEQYF.

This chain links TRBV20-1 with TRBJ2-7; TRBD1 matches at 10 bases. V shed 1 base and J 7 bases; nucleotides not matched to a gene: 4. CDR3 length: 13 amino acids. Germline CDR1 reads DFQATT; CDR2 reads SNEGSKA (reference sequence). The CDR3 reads CSARGTGGREQYF. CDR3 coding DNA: TGCAGTGCTAGAGGGACAGGGGGGAGGGAGCAGTACTTC.

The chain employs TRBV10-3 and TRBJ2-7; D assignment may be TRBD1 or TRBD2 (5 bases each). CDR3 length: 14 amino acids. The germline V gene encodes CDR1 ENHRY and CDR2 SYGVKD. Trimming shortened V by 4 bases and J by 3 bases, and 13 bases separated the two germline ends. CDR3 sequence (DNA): TGTGCCATCAGTGCCGGGACCCCAAACTACGAGCAGTACTTC. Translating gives CAISAGTPNYEQYF.

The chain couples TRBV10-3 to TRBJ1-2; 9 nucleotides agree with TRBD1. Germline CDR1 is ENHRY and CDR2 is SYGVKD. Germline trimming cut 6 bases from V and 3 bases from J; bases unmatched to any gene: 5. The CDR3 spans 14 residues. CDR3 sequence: CAIRAGQGDYGYTF. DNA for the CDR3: TGTGCCATCAGGGCGGGACAGGGCGACTATGGCTACACCTTC.

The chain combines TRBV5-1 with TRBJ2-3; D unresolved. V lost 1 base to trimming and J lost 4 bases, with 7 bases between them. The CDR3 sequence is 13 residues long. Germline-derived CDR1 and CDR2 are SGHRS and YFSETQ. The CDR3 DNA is TGCGCCAGCAGCTTGAGCATGGCAGATACGCAGTATTTT. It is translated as CASSLSMADTQYF.

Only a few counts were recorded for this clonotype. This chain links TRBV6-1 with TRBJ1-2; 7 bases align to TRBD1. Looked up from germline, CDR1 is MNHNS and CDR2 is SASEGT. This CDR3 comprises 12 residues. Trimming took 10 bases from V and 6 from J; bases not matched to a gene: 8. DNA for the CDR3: TGTGCCACCCGCCCCGACAGGGATGGCTACACCTTC. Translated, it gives CATRPDRDGYTF.

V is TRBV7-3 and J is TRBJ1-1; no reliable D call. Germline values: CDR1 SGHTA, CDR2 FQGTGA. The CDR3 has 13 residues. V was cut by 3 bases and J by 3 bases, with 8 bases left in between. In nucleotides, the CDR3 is TGTGCCAGCAGCTTTTTAGGATACACTGAAGCTTTCTTT. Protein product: CASSFLGYTEAFF.